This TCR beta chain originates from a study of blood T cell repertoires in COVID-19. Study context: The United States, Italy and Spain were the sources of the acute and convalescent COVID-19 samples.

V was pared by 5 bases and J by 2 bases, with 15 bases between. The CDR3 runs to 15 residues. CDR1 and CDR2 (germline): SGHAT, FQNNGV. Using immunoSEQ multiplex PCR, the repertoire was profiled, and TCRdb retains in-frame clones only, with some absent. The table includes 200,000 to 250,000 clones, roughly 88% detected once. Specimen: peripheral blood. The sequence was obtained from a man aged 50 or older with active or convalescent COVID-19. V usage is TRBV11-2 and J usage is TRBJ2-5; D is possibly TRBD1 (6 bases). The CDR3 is CASSIPGTLQETQYF. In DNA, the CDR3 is TGTGCCAGCAGCATTCCCGGGACACTACAAGAGACCCAGTACTTC.